These 19 T cell receptor beta chains came from one sample sequenced in a study of response to subunit inactivated influenza vaccine. TCRdb re-called the RT-PCR reads through MiXCR, storing one row per CDR3 protein. Among more than 250,000 distinct CDR3 sequences listed, about a fifth were seen once. The sample was PBMCs from blood, taken 21 months after vaccination. The receptors were gathered from a man between 50 and 69 years old who received an inactivated influenza vaccine.

The V gene is TRBV2, the J gene TRBJ1-4; 9 nucleotides match TRBD1. Germline lookup yields CDR1 SNHLY and CDR2 FYNNEI. The junction had 9 bases not matched to a gene; V was cut back by 4 bases and J by 9 bases. This CDR3 comprises 15 residues. The CDR3 region is CASSVTGGAVQKLFF. The CDR3 coding sequence is TGTGCCAGCAGTGTAACAGGGGGCGCGGTTCAAAAACTGTTTTTT.

This clonotype was detected only a few times. This chain connects TRBV7-9 to TRBJ2-1; 10 bases line up with TRBD2. V shed 6 bases, J shed 7 bases, and the junction held 6 bases outside the gene matches. The CDR3 consists of 14 residues. Germline V CDR1 and CDR2: SEHNR, FQNEAQ (reference sequence). CDR3 region: CASSYGLAENEQFF. CDR3 sequence (DNA): TGTGCCAGCAGTTACGGACTAGCGGAAAATGAGCAGTTCTTC.

The chain uses TRBV5-4 and TRBJ2-7, with 8 bases lining up with TRBD1. J was trimmed by 4 bases and V by 5 bases; bases with no gene match: 8. The CDR3 is 14 amino acids. Germline-derived CDR1 and CDR2 are SGHNT and YYREEE (reference sequence). DNA of the CDR3: TGTGCCAGCAGTTTCGGACAGGGAAATTACGAGCAGTACTTC. Protein sequence: CASSFGQGNYEQYF. Using reference TRBV5-4 and TRBJ2-7 for the parts outside the CDR3, the full variable domain is ETGVTQSPTHLIKTRGQQVTLRCSSQSGHNTVSWYQQALGQGPQFIFQYYREEENGRGNFPPRFSGLQFPNYSSELNVNALELDDSALYLCASSFGQGNYEQYFGPGTRLTVT.

This clonotype has at least ten counts. The V call is TRBV7-2, the J call TRBJ1-3, with D hard to call. V was trimmed by 3 bases and J by 2 bases, leaving 11 bases between them. Germline V lookup: CDR1 SGHTA, CDR2 FQGNSA. The CDR3 runs to 15 residues. In DNA, the CDR3 is TGTGCCAGCAGCTTGCAGGAGGGAACTGGAAACACCATATATTTT. Translating it yields CASSLQEGTGNTIYF.

This clonotype was counted many times. The CDR3 coding sequence is TGTGCCTCCAGCGGGGCAGGGGTTTATTCACCCCTCCACTTT. This sequence encodes CASSGAGVYSPLHF. This chain uses TRBV7-8 with TRBJ1-6; perhaps TRBD1 as D (6 bases). Trimming pared 11 bases from V and 8 bases from J, leaving 19 bases between. CDR1 is SGHVS and CDR2 is FQNEAQ in the germline V gene. The CDR3 is 14 amino acids.

This rearrangement joins TRBV15 to TRBJ1-4; 7 bases are a match to TRBD1. This CDR3 region has 15 residues. CDR1 is LNHNV, CDR2 YYDKDF, per germline (reference sequence). After removal of 1 base from V and 7 bases from J, the junction contained 6 bases not matched to a gene. The CDR3 is CATSRGQGGIEKLFF. CDR3 bases: TGTGCCACCAGCAGAGGACAGGGAGGAATTGAAAAACTGTTTTTT.

The chain recombines TRBV5-1 with TRBJ2-5; D is uncertain. Germline lookup yields CDR1 SGHRS and CDR2 YFSETQ. V lost 4 bases, J lost 0 bases, and 10 bases lay in between. This CDR3 has 14 residues. The DNA for the CDR3 is TGCGCCAGCAGCGCCTGGACCCACCAAGAGACCCAGTACTTC. Translated, it gives CASSAWTHQETQYF.

The rearrangement joins TRBV4-2 to TRBJ2-4, with no clear D. CDR1 and CDR2 from the germline V gene are LGHNA and YNFKEQ. The V end was cut by 0 bases, the J end by 3 bases, with 9 bases between. The CDR3 loop spans 15 amino acids. The CDR3: CASSQDDGRKNIQYF. In nucleotides, the CDR3 is TGTGCCAGCAGCCAAGATGACGGACGCAAAAACATTCAGTACTTC.

This clonotype was observed a handful of times. J is TRBJ2-5 and V is TRBV3-1, with 9 bases identical to TRBD2. J was trimmed by 6 bases and V by 2 bases; bases with no gene match: 10. The CDR3 consists of 16 residues. CDR1 and CDR2 (germline): LGHDT, YNNKEL (reference sequence). This chain's CDR3 is CASSQFTGTSLKTQYF. CDR3 coding DNA: TGTGCCAGCAGCCAATTTACCGGGACTAGCCTAAAGACCCAGTACTTC.

The chain joins TRBV12-3 or TRBV12-4 to TRBJ2-3, with 8 bases matching TRBD2. The CDR3 sequence is 15 residues long. The trim removed 5 bases at V and 2 bases at J, leaving 6 bases unmatched. In DNA form, the CDR3 reads TGTGCCAGCAGTCTAATAGCGGGGACCACAGATACGCAGTATTTT. This sequence encodes CASSLIAGTTDTQYF.

In this sample, this clonotype turned up a few times. The CDR3 DNA is TGTGCCAGCAGCCCCCGACAGATAGGGAACACTGAAGCTTTCTTT. The encoded protein is CASSPRQIGNTEAFF. V gene TRBV7-2 combines with J gene TRBJ1-1, with a tentative D call TRBD1 (5 bases). V was clipped by 5 bases and J by 1 base, with 14 bases between them. CDR3 length: 15 residues. Per the germline V gene, CDR1 is SGHTA and CDR2 is FQGNSA.

The chain couples TRBV5-1 to TRBJ1-2; D is unclear. CDR1 and CDR2 from the germline V gene are SGHRS and YFSETQ. The CDR3 has 14 residues. Trimming shortened V by 3 bases and J by 6 bases, and 15 bases separated the two germline ends. DNA for the CDR3: TGCGCCAGCAGCTCGGACGGGATATGGGATGGCTACACCTTC. It specifies CASSSDGIWDGYTF.

This clonotype has only a few counts. The chain combines TRBV10-3 with TRBJ2-7; maybe TRBD1 (6 bases). V gave up 6 bases and J gave up 4 bases, with 13 bases separating them. Germline assignment: CDR1 ENHRY and CDR2 SYGVKD. This CDR3 has 13 amino acids. The CDR3 spells CAIREDRHYEQYF. The CDR3 DNA reads TGTGCCATCAGGGAGGACAGACATTACGAGCAGTACTTC.

This chain connects TRBV5-4 to TRBJ2-5; D is ambiguous. The CDR3 has 13 amino acids. Germline CDR1 reads SGHNT; CDR2 reads YYREEE (reference sequence). Trimming removed 0 bases from V and 5 bases from J, with 8 bases in between. CDR3 protein: CASSLVGHETQYF. The CDR3 DNA reads TGTGCCAGCAGCTTGGTAGGCCACGAGACCCAGTACTTC.

The V call is TRBV11-2, the J call TRBJ2-1; tentative D call: TRBD2 (5 bases). Germline V lookup: CDR1 SGHAT, CDR2 FQNNGV. This CDR3 has 12 residues. Trimming took 0 bases from V and 11 from J, leaving 8 bases between them. The CDR3 reads CASSLERAQQFF. Here the CDR3 DNA reads TGTGCCAGCAGCTTAGAGCGGGCCCAGCAGTTCTTC. Supplemented by reference TRBV11-2 and TRBJ2-1, the full variable domain reads EAGVAQSPRYKIIEKRQSVAFWCNPISGHATLYWYQQILGQGPKLLIQFQNNGVVDDSQLPKDRFSAERLKGVDSTLKIQPAKLEDSAVYLCASSLERAQQFFGPGTRLTVL.

CDR3 nucleotide sequence: TGCGCCAGCAGCCTGGACAGCCAGCCCGAAGTGATGTTTTTT. Translating it yields CASSLDSQPEVMFF. V is TRBV5-1 and J is TRBJ1-4; tentative D call: TRBD1 (6 bases). CDR1 SGHRS and CDR2 YFSETQ come from the germline V gene. The CDR3 runs to 14 residues. Trimming stripped 4 bases from V and 15 bases from J, with 22 bases between.

This CDR3 is CAISETSGGPGPGELFF. Written as DNA, the CDR3 is TGTGCCATCAGTGAGACTAGCGGGGGCCCGGGGCCCGGGGAGCTGTTTTTT. This sequence joins TRBV10-3 and TRBJ2-2; 11 nucleotides match TRBD2. This CDR3 has 17 residues. Germline CDR1 reads ENHRY; CDR2 reads SYGVKD. Trimming took 2 bases from V and 6 from J; bases not matched to a gene: 8.

This clonotype was seen a few times. The chain combines TRBV5-5 with TRBJ2-5; TRBD1 agrees at 7 bases. V was pared by 5 bases and J by 3 bases, with 7 bases of the junction left unmatched. The V gene's germline CDR1 is SGHKS and CDR2 YYEKEE (reference sequence). The CDR3 totals 14 residues. The CDR3 DNA follows: TGTGCCAGCAGTTGGGACAGCACGAAAGAGACCCAGTACTTC. Translating gives CASSWDSTKETQYF.

The rearrangement uses TRBV7-9 and TRBJ2-5; tentatively, D is TRBD1 or TRBD2 (6 bases each). In germline, CDR1 is SEHNR, CDR2 FQNEAQ (reference sequence). CDR3 length: 15 amino acids. V shed 3 bases and J shed 5 bases, with 16 bases lying between them. The CDR3 here is CASSLNWGARETQYF. The CDR3 bases are TGTGCCAGCAGCTTGAATTGGGGGGCGCGGGAGACCCAGTACTTC.